This TCR beta chain was observed in a study of CD8 T cells in Susac syndrome. RNA, at about 0.5 to 1 ug, was reverse transcribed with random hexamers. TCRdb recomputed calls from the immunoSEQ multiplex PCR reads with MiXCR, one row per CDR3 protein. The sample has 150,000 to 200,000 distinct CDR3 sequences, 94% seen once. Per the germline V gene, CDR1 is KGHSH and CDR2 is LQKENI. Trimming cost V 3 bases and J 3 bases, with 15 bases left between them. The CDR3 has 16 amino acids. Sequenced: CD4+ T cells from PBMCs. This receptor was obtained from a human donor with multiple sclerosis. The chain recombines TRBV18 with TRBJ1-3; no clear D gene. CDR3 residues: CASSPFSAADGNTIYF. In DNA, the CDR3 is TGTGCCAGCTCACCGTTTTCGGCGGCGGATGGAAACACCATATATTTT.